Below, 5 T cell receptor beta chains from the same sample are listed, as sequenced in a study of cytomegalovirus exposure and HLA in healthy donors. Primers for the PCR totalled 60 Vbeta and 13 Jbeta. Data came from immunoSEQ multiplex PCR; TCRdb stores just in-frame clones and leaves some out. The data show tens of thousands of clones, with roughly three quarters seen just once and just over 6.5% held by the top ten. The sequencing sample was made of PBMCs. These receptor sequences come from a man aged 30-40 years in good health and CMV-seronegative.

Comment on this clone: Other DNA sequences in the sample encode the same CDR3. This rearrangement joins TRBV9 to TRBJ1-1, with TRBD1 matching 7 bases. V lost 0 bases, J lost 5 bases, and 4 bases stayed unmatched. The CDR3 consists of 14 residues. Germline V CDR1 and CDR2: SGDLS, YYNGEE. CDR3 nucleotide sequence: TGTGCCAGCAGCGTAGCTCCAGGGGGGACTGAAGCTTTCTTT. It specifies CASSVAPGGTEAFF.

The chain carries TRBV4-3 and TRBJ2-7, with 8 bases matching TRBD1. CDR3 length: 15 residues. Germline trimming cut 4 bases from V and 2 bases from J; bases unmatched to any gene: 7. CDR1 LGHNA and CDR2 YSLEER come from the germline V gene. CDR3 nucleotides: TGCGCCAGCAGCCGCGACTGGACAGGGCCCTACGAGCAGTACTTC. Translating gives CASSRDWTGPYEQYF.

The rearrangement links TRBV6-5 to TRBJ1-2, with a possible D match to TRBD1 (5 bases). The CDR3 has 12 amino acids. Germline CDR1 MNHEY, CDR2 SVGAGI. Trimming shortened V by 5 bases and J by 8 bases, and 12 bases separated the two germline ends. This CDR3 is CASSNTGSGYTF. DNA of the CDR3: TGTGCCAGCAGTAATACAGGATCCGGCTACACCTTC.

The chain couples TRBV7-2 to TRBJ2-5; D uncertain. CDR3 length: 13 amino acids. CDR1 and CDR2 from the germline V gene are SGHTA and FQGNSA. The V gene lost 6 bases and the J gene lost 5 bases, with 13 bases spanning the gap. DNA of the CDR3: TGTGCCAGCAGATCAGGAAGCCTGGAGACCCAGTACTTC. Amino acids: CASRSGSLETQYF.

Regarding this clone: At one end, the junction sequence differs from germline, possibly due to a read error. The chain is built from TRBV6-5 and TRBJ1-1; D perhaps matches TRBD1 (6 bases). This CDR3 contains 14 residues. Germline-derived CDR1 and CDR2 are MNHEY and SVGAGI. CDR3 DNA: TGTGCCAGCAGCTACTCTCCTACAGGGTCTGAAGCTTTCTTT. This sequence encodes CASSYSPTGSEAFF.